This TCR beta chain was identified in a study of shared clonotypes between healthy human individuals. In the study overall: Each donor's CD4 naive and CD4 memory cells filled three plates apiece, CD8 naive two, and CD8 memory one. Study observations and caveats: Approximately 5.3% was the fraction of naive CD4 clonotypes found shared across a few donors.

V shed 5 bases, J shed 0 bases, and the junction held 11 bases outside the gene matches. The CDR3 loop spans 18 amino acids. Germline V gene sequence: CDR1 SGHTA, CDR2 FQGNSA. This clone has only a few counts. Antigen: not known. The authors split each subset's genomic DNA evenly across several immunoSEQ plates. Profiling relied on immunoSEQ multiplex PCR, and the TCRdb table lists in-frame clones only, not all of them. This table has 2 million to 2.5 million clones, more than 85% appearing once. The chain joins TRBV7-2 to TRBJ1-5, with 9 bases matching TRBD1. This clonotype originated in a man aged 18-30 years in good health. Some clones in this sample may be carry-over from other donors' samples. Material for sequencing was naive CD4+ T cells from PBMCs. Subset of the sample: CD45RA+ positively selected. This CDR3 reads CASSQQGAGVYSNQPQHF. The CDR3 nucleotides read TGTGCCAGCAGCCAACAGGGGGCGGGGGTTTATAGCAATCAGCCCCAGCATTTT.